The 14 T cell receptor beta chains listed next were all sequenced from one sample in a study of cytotoxic CD8 clonotypes in ibrutinib-treated CLL. Profiled with immunoSEQ multiplex PCR; TCRdb holds only in-frame clones, not every one. The sample lists about 45,000 clones; 60% to 80% were seen once. The source was PBMCs, collected after 12 months of ibrutinib treatment. The receptors shown here come from a human donor with chronic lymphocytic leukemia.

This chain uses TRBV10-3 with TRBJ2-1; no clear D. Germline V gene data show CDR1 as ENHRY and CDR2 as SYGVKD. This CDR3 region has 16 residues. V was clipped by 7 bases and J by 7 bases, with 23 bases between them. The CDR3 sequence: CAINKGLSDPRNEQFF. In DNA, the CDR3 is TGTGCCATCAACAAAGGCTTATCGGACCCCCGGAATGAGCAGTTCTTC.

The chain carries TRBV2 and TRBJ1-2; 12 bases agree with TRBD1. V lost 9 bases and J lost 5; bases outside the gene matches: 7. There are 14 residues in the CDR3. Germline CDR1 and CDR2: SNHLY and FYNNEI. CDR3 nucleotides: TGTGCCAGAACTCCGGGACAGGGGGCGTATGGCTACACCTTC. It translates to CARTPGQGAYGYTF.

V usage is TRBV27 and J usage is TRBJ1-1, with D maybe TRBD1 (6 bases). CDR1 is MNHEY, CDR2 SMNVEV, per germline (reference sequence). This CDR3 contains 17 residues. Trimming pared 0 bases from V and 3 bases from J, leaving 17 bases between. CDR3 nucleotides: TGTGCCAGCAGTTTATCGCCTTTCGACAGGAAATACACTGAAGCTTTCTTT. Protein: CASSLSPFDRKYTEAFF.

The chain employs TRBV19 and TRBJ2-1; D call uncertain. Deletions cut 3 bases from V and 0 bases from J, with 6 bases between. Germline V lookup: CDR1 LNHDA, CDR2 SQIVND (reference sequence). The CDR3 runs 14 residues. The CDR3 DNA follows: TGTGCCAGTAGTATTCAGAGCTCCTACAATGAGCAGTTCTTC. Translation gives CASSIQSSYNEQFF.

Only a few counts were recorded for this clone. The chain recombines TRBV5-4 with TRBJ1-2; D may be TRBD1 (5 bases). The CDR3 has 13 residues. The ends were cut back, 2 bases at V and 4 bases at J, with 9 bases in the middle. The germline gives CDR1 SGHNT, CDR2 YYREEE (reference sequence). The CDR3 loop reads CASSFGAAYGYTF. Written as DNA, the CDR3 is TGTGCCAGCAGCTTCGGGGCCGCCTATGGCTACACCTTC.

This rearrangement joins TRBV15 to TRBJ2-3, with TRBD2 matching 7 bases. Germline assignment: CDR1 LNHNV and CDR2 YYDKDF (reference sequence). The CDR3 consists of 16 residues. V was clipped by 3 bases and J by 0 bases; unmatched bases: 6. CDR3: CATSRESGASTDTQYF. CDR3 sequence (DNA): TGTGCCACCAGCAGGGAAAGCGGGGCTAGCACAGATACGCAGTATTTT. The full variable domain, completed using reference TRBV15 and TRBJ2-3, is DAMVIQNPRYQVTQFGKPVTLSCSQTLNHNVMYWYQQKSSQAPKLLFHYYDKDFNNEADTPDNFQSRRPNTSFCFLDIRSPGLGDTAMYLCATSRESGASTDTQYFGPGTRLTVL.

The J gene is TRBJ1-2, the V gene TRBV6-5; D uncertain. Trimming left V 6 bases short and J 5 bases short, with 10 bases between. Germline V gene sequence: CDR1 MNHEY, CDR2 SVGAGI. This CDR3 has 12 amino acids. CDR3 in DNA: TGTGCCAGCAGGGATTCGGGGTATGGCTACACCTTC. It codes for CASRDSGYGYTF.

J is TRBJ2-5 and V is TRBV5-4; D is unresolved. This CDR3 is built from 13 residues. Germline lookup yields CDR1 SGHNT and CDR2 YYREEE (reference sequence). The V end was cut by 0 bases, the J end by 5 bases, with 8 bases between. CDR3 region: CASSLDDGETQYF. CDR3 in DNA: TGTGCCAGCAGCTTGGACGACGGGGAGACCCAGTACTTC.

The rearrangement uses TRBV10-3 and TRBJ2-7, with TRBD1 matching over 8 bases. Germline V gives CDR1 ENHRY, CDR2 SYGVKD. The CDR3 has 11 residues. V shed 11 bases, J shed 5 bases, and the junction held 5 bases outside the gene matches. The CDR3 loop reads CASGQGDEQYF. The CDR3 DNA reads as TGTGCCTCAGGACAGGGCGACGAGCAGTACTTC.

CDR3 DNA sequence: TGTGCCAGCTCACCACAGGGGGCGGCGGACAATGAGCAGTTCTTC. Amino acid sequence: CASSPQGAADNEQFF. The chain carries TRBV18 and TRBJ2-1, with 7 bases lining up with TRBD1. CDR3 length: 15 amino acids. Germline V gene sequence: CDR1 KGHSH, CDR2 LQKENI. V trimming: 1 base; J trimming: 5 bases; junction bases outside the gene matches: 5.

This clone was counted a few times. The rearrangement uses TRBV28 and TRBJ1-3, with 8 positions matching TRBD1. V dropped 8 bases and J dropped 4; count of bases not matched to a gene: 7. Germline CDR1 and CDR2: MDHEN and SYDVKM. CDR3 length: 14 amino acids. CDR3 bases: TGTGCCAGCCGATACAGGGGGAGAGGAAACACCATATATTTT. It is translated as CASRYRGRGNTIYF. The variable domain in full, with the rest retrieved from reference TRBV28 and TRBJ1-3, is DVKVTQSSRYLVKRTGEKVFLECVQDMDHENMFWYRQDPGLGLRLIYFSYDVKMKEKGDIPEGYSVSREKKERFSLILESASTNQTSMYLCASRYRGRGNTIYFGEGSWLTVV.

V is TRBV18 and J is TRBJ2-3; D is undetermined. The CDR3 is made up of 14 amino acids. The germline CDR1 and CDR2 sequences are KGHSH and LQKENI. V dropped 0 bases and J dropped 2 bases, with 6 bases sitting between them. The CDR3 spells CASSPPSLTDTQYF. The CDR3, as DNA: TGTGCCAGCTCACCACCGAGTCTCACAGATACGCAGTATTTT.

This clone was counted a few times. V and J are TRBV9 and TRBJ1-2; D not resolved. V lost 3 bases and J 6 bases, leaving 18 bases between the germline ends. The germline gives CDR1 SGDLS, CDR2 YYNGEE. There are 15 residues in the CDR3. CDR3 in DNA: TGTGCCAGCAGCGCGAGTGCCCGGGTCTTAGATGGCTACACCTTC. Protein: CASSASARVLDGYTF.

The chain joins TRBV11-2 to TRBJ2-7, with 7 nucleotides matching TRBD1. The germline CDR1 and CDR2 sequences are SGHAT and FQNNGV. J lost 0 bases, V lost 2 bases, and 4 bases had no gene match. This CDR3 is built from 15 residues. CDR3 DNA: TGTGCCAGCAGCTTACACCGGGACAGCTCCTACGAGCAGTACTTC. As protein: CASSLHRDSSYEQYF.